The subject of this entry is one T cell receptor beta chain. This receptor's antigen is unknown. Nothing much larger sits one base from this clone, and base qualities are not available. V and J are truncated by 10 bases and 0 bases respectively, leaving an intervening sequence of 12 bases. Sequences MNHEY (CDR1) and SVGEGT (CDR2) are obtained from the germline V gene. The CDR3 has 13 amino acids, counting the end cysteine and phenylalanine. Only CDR3 DNA is held: 39 bases, read in frame from base 1. The sequencer listed for this sample is Illumina NovaSeq 6000. Using 5'RACE with constant-segment primers, TCRalpha and TCRbeta cDNA libraries were constructed, with sample barcodes and unique molecular identifiers added in the process. Trizol reagent was used to extract RNA from every sample. Libraries were amplified in two PCR steps, with a second sample barcode and Illumina TruSeq adapters added in the second step. The libraries were sequenced on an Illumina NovaSeq using 2 x 150 bp paired-end reads. The authors' pipeline ran thus. With migec v1.2.7, reads were demultiplexed and then collapsed into UMI-guided consensus sequences. Using mixcr v2.1.11, the UMI consensuses were aligned to TRA and TRB V and J templates and assembled into clonotypes. A clonotype was counted as expanded or contracted only if both edgeR and NoisET called the change significant, with noise models trained on biological replicates. For edgeR calls, the thresholds were a false discovery rate-adjusted p below 0.01 and a log2 fold-change of 1. As an exploratory analysis of dynamics, PCA with hierarchical clustering was applied to max-normalized trajectories of the 1000 most abundant clonotypes. Separately sequenced CD4+ and CD8+ repertoires were used to assign the CD4 or CD8 phenotype of responding clones. In TCRdb, the public reads were trimmed at Q25 with fastp and aligned with MiXCR, with productive beta chains retained. Merged by CDR3 protein, the rows form single entries marked with the most common genes and DNA. The V and J calls follow TCRdb's processing rather than the paper's. The sample records 280,000 or so distinct CDR3 sequences, 18% of which are singletons. The biggest ten clones account for 20% to 25% of the sample.

The record originates from a study of T-cell memory formation after mild COVID-19 (dated by TCRdb to the early 2020s). At the level of the whole study: TCR sequence clusters from the two donors were found to be largely donor specific. In two donors, T-cell clones that expanded and contracted after mild COVID-19 were followed by sequencing TCRalpha and TCRbeta repertoires longitudinally. Two young, previously healthy adult volunteers made up the cohort, one male and one female. General findings and caveats noted by the study authors: Clones that contracted from day 15 to 85 showed balanced CD4/CD8 phenotypes, whereas a second wave of clones that expanded from day 15 to 37 leaned towards CD4+. Contracting CD4+ clones were located mainly in the CM and EM memory subsets, whereas CD8+ clones were found to be enriched in EMRA. Some responding clones were found in pre-infection memory, which suggests that pre-existing cross-reactive memory T cells took part in the SARS-CoV-2 response. The study included only a couple of mild cases, and larger cohorts that include severe cases with pre-infection samples were judged to be necessary. SARS-CoV-2 specificity of the second-wave clones peaking on day 37 was not confirmed.

Ficoll-Paque density gradient centrifugation was used to isolate PBMCs. Sample: PBMCs or a T cell subset sorted from them (not recorded which). Recombination linked TRBV6-2 or TRBV6-3 to TRBJ2-5; no D gene call is confident. The clonotype comes from a young man who had mild COVID-19 (a few samples of this study predate the infection). The sample titles of this study are shuffled in the database, so cell type and time point are left out; the donor was told from shared clones. The CDR3 is CATQTYYQETQYF. The sequence in DNA is TGTGCCACCCAAACCTACTACCAAGAGACCCAGTACTTC.